One and the same sample provided the 24 T cell receptor beta chains below, sequenced in a study of blood T cell repertoires in COVID-19. The assay was immunoSEQ multiplex PCR, and TCRdb's table has in-frame clones only and misses some. Here the sample spans about 170,000 clones, more than 75% being singletons. Sequenced: PBMCs or T cells enriched from blood (not recorded which). These receptors all come from a woman aged 45-60 years who had recovered from COVID-19.

The J gene is TRBJ2-5, the V gene TRBV28; 10 nucleotides match TRBD2. The CDR3 has 19 amino acids. V dropped 5 bases and J dropped 2; count of bases not matched to a gene: 17. Germline-derived CDR1 and CDR2 are MDHEN and SYDVKM. The CDR3 bases are TGTGCCAGCAGTACTACCCGAGCCGGGCTAGCGGGAGTTCAAGAGACCCAGTACTTC. Its translation is CASSTTRAGLAGVQETQYF. Full variable domain (outside the CDR3, taken from reference TRBV28 and TRBJ2-5): DVKVTQSSRYLVKRTGEKVFLECVQDMDHENMFWYRQDPGLGLRLIYFSYDVKMKEKGDIPEGYSVSREKKERFSLILESASTNQTSMYLCASSTTRAGLAGVQETQYFGPGTRLLVL.

The chain joins TRBV18 to TRBJ2-3, with 9 positions matching TRBD2. The CDR3 totals 17 residues. Germline V gene sequence: CDR1 KGHSH, CDR2 LQKENI. The V and J ends lost 0 bases and 1 base, in that order; junction bases with no gene match: 5. Written as DNA, the CDR3 is TGTGCCAGCTCACCACCAAGGACTAGCGATCGCACAGATACGCAGTATTTT. This encodes CASSPPRTSDRTDTQYF.

The chain has TRBV18 and TRBJ2-7; tentatively, D is TRBD1 (6 bases). CDR3 length: 14 residues. The germline V gene encodes CDR1 KGHSH and CDR2 LQKENI. V was shortened by 3 bases and J by 4 bases, with 13 bases between the two germline ends. The CDR3 reads CASSPLGHIYEQYF. CDR3 nucleotides: TGTGCCAGCTCACCCTTGGGACACATATACGAGCAGTACTTC.

V is TRBV5-6 and J is TRBJ2-1, with TRBD1 matching 9 bases. Germline CDR1 and CDR2: SGHDT and YYEEEE. The CDR3 totals 14 residues. Trimming removed 5 bases from V and 11 bases from J; junction bases left unmatched: 11. The CDR3 DNA reads as TGTGCCAGCAGTTATGAGGGACAGGGAGAGAAGCAGTTCTTC. It codes for CASSYEGQGEKQFF.

This chain uses TRBV5-8 with TRBJ2-3; D is possibly TRBD1 (7 bases). CDR1 SGHTS and CDR2 YDEGEE come from the germline V gene. The CDR3 runs to 15 residues. Trimming removed 5 bases at V and 6 bases at J, with 19 bases between. The CDR3 region has the DNA TGTGCCAGCAGTAGGGGGCGCGGGGCGGCGGATACGCAGTATTTT. Translating gives CASSRGRGAADTQYF. The complete variable domain, with remaining parts taken from reference TRBV5-8 and TRBJ2-3, reads EAGVTQSPTHLIKTRGQQATLRCSPISGHTSVYWYQQALGLGLQFLLWYDEGEERNRGNFPPRFSGRQFPNYSSELNVNALELEDSALYLCASSRGRGAADTQYFGPGTRLTVL.

The V call is TRBV29-1, the J call TRBJ2-3; 14 bases are a match to TRBD2. V trimming: 6 bases; J trimming: 1 base; junction bases outside the gene matches: 6. CDR1 SQVTM and CDR2 ANQGSEA come from the germline V gene. This CDR3 comprises 16 residues. The CDR3 is CSVLGLAGEGTDTQYF. The CDR3 region has the DNA TGCAGCGTCCTGGGACTAGCGGGAGAGGGCACAGATACGCAGTATTTT.

The rearrangement links TRBV3-1 (or the pseudogene TRBV3-2) to TRBJ1-3; D is uncertain. Trimming removed 5 bases from V and 0 bases from J, with 5 bases in between. CDR3 length equals 13 residues. Germline CDR1 LGHDT, CDR2 YNNKEL (reference sequence). CDR3 DNA: TGTGCCAGCAGCTATAGCTCTGGAAACACCATATATTTT. It specifies CASSYSSGNTIYF.

The genes are TRBV28 and TRBJ2-3; 9 nucleotides line up with TRBD2. From germline, CDR1 is MDHEN and CDR2 SYDVKM. The CDR3 spans 18 residues. J gave up 4 bases and V 2 bases, and 13 bases lay outside the gene matches. The CDR3 nucleotides read TGTGCCAGCAGTTTAGGGTCGGCGGGAGGGCCCTTGGCAGATACGCAGTATTTT. This sequence encodes CASSLGSAGGPLADTQYF.

The rearrangement uses TRBV28 and TRBJ1-5; D is unresolved. Germline CDR1 MDHEN, CDR2 SYDVKM. The ends were cut back, 1 base at V and 2 bases at J, with 9 bases in the middle. There are 15 residues in the CDR3. CDR3 bases: TGTGCCAGCAGTTTATCTGGCCCCCGCAATCAGCCCCAGCATTTT. Protein sequence: CASSLSGPRNQPQHF.

This clone was seen a few times. J is TRBJ1-1 and V is TRBV10-3; possibly TRBD1 for D (6 bases). Germline CDR1 is ENHRY and CDR2 is SYGVKD. V lost 1 base to trimming and J lost 4 bases, with 13 bases between them. CDR3 length equals 15 residues. As DNA, the CDR3 is TGTGCCATCAGTGAGTTGGGGGCGGTGGGCACTGAAGCTTTCTTT. This sequence encodes CAISELGAVGTEAFF.

The V gene is TRBV10-1, the J gene TRBJ1-4; D is ambiguous. Germline CDR1 is WNHNN and CDR2 is SYGVQD (reference sequence). V lost 0 bases and J 6 bases, leaving 8 bases between the germline ends. This CDR3 has 14 amino acids. The CDR3 here is CASSESRDDEKLFF. As DNA, the CDR3 is TGCGCCAGCAGTGAGTCGCGAGATGATGAAAAACTGTTTTTT.

The J gene is TRBJ1-1, the V gene TRBV3-1 (or the pseudogene TRBV3-2); no definite D call. The V gene's germline CDR1 is LGHDT and CDR2 YNNKEL (reference sequence). This CDR3 region has 14 residues. V was cut by 1 base and J by 4 bases, with 10 bases left in between. The CDR3 coding sequence is TGTGCCAGCAGCCAAGTGGTGCGGGGCACTGAAGCTTTCTTT. Its protein is CASSQVVRGTEAFF.

This clone showed up just once. The chain combines TRBV10-3 with TRBJ2-7; 7 nucleotides agree with TRBD1. Germline values: CDR1 ENHRY, CDR2 SYGVKD. Trimming took 3 bases from V and 2 from J; bases not matched to a gene: 10. The CDR3 length is 16 residues. CDR3 in amino acids: CAISESYGTVPYEQYF. As DNA, the CDR3 is TGTGCCATCAGTGAATCATACGGGACAGTACCCTACGAGCAGTACTTC.

The V call is TRBV9, the J call TRBJ2-7, with 8 bases that match TRBD1. With V trimmed by 4 bases and J by 5 bases, 8 bases remained unmatched. This CDR3 is 14 amino acids long. Germline assignment: CDR1 SGDLS and CDR2 YYNGEE. The CDR3 loop is CASSPGGDSHEQYF. CDR3 coding DNA: TGTGCCAGCAGCCCAGGGGGCGATTCGCACGAGCAGTACTTC.

The V call is TRBV7-9, the J call TRBJ1-1; 8 bases are shared with TRBD1. CDR1 and CDR2 (germline): SEHNR, FQNEAQ (reference sequence). This CDR3 contains 13 residues. V gave up 1 base and J gave up 8 bases; unmatched junction bases: 3. CDR3 coding DNA: TGTGCCAGCAGCTTAGGGGACAGGAGAGAAGCTTTCTTT. It yields the protein CASSLGDRREAFF. The full variable domain, rest sourced from reference TRBV7-9 and TRBJ1-1, is DTGVSQNPRHKITKRGQNVTFRCDPISEHNRLYWYRQTLGQGPEFLTYFQNEAQLEKSRLLSDRFSAERPKGSFSTLEIQRTEQGDSAMYLCASSLGDRREAFFGQGTRLTVV.

This sequence joins TRBV4-3 and TRBJ1-2, with 8 positions matching TRBD1. The CDR3 has 14 amino acids. V shed 3 bases, J shed 5 bases, and the junction held 5 bases outside the gene matches. CDR1 is LGHNA, CDR2 YSLEER, per germline. CDR3 sequence reads: CASSQDRVGYGYTF. In DNA, the CDR3 is TGCGCCAGCAGCCAGGACAGGGTTGGGTATGGCTACACCTTC.

The count of this clone is one. The chain recombines TRBV5-5 with TRBJ1-1, with D tentatively TRBD1 (5 bases). The CDR3 loop spans 13 amino acids. Germline CDR1 and CDR2: SGHKS and YYEKEE (reference sequence). V was cut by 4 bases and J by 4 bases, with 11 bases left in between. CDR3 sequence: CASSPPTGTEAFF. The CDR3 DNA follows: TGTGCCAGCAGCCCTCCAACAGGCACTGAAGCTTTCTTT.

This clone appeared once. The chain uses TRBV6-4 and TRBJ1-2; no reliable D call. This CDR3 is 15 amino acids long. The V gene's germline CDR1 is MRHNA and CDR2 SNTAGT. V lost 6 bases, J lost 4 bases, and 18 bases lay in between. CDR3 sequence reads: CASSEGSARGYGYTF. The DNA for the CDR3 is TGTGCCAGCAGCGAGGGCTCGGCGAGAGGCTATGGCTACACCTTC.

V is TRBV30 and J is TRBJ1-3, with D unclear. Per germline, CDR1 GTSNPN and CDR2 SVGIG (reference sequence). Trimming cost V 1 base and J 5 bases, with 3 bases left between them. The CDR3 loop spans 11 amino acids. CDR3 sequence: CAWSDRNTIYF. The DNA of the CDR3 is TGTGCCTGGAGTGATAGAAACACCATATATTTT.

In its sample, this clone was seen a few times. J is TRBJ2-7 and V is TRBV6-6; D is possibly TRBD2 (5 bases). Trimming removed 7 bases at V and 3 bases at J, with 16 bases between. Germline V gene lookup returns CDR1 MNHNY and CDR2 SVGAGI (reference sequence). The CDR3 is 14 residues long. The CDR3, as DNA: TGTGCCAGCATTAACCCGGGGTTAAACTACGAGCAGTACTTC. Its translation is CASINPGLNYEQYF.

CDR3 loop: CATSDRDRPGYTF. The CDR3 bases are TGTGCCACCAGTGATAGAGACAGGCCGGGCTACACCTTC. This sequence joins TRBV24-1 and TRBJ1-2, with D perhaps matching TRBD1 (6 bases). V lost 3 bases to trimming and J lost 8 bases, with 12 bases between them. The germline V gene has CDR1 KGHDR and CDR2 SFDVKD. The CDR3 sequence is 13 residues long.

This clone was seen more than once but under ten times. The chain employs TRBV19 and TRBJ2-3; 14 nucleotides line up with TRBD2. Germline lookup yields CDR1 LNHDA and CDR2 SQIVND (reference sequence). The junction had 5 bases not matched to a gene; V was cut back by 9 bases and J by 6 bases. The CDR3 has 14 residues. The CDR3 nucleotides are TGTGCCAGCAGACTAGCGGGAGGGCCGGATACGCAGTATTTT. Encoded protein: CASRLAGGPDTQYF.

The CDR3 here is CSVQGQELYGYTF. CDR3 coding DNA: TGCAGCGTGCAGGGACAGGAGCTCTATGGCTACACCTTC. The chain carries TRBV29-1 and TRBJ1-2, with TRBD1 matching 8 bases. This CDR3 comprises 13 residues. Germline lookup yields CDR1 SQVTM and CDR2 ANQGSEA. With V trimmed by 6 bases and J by 4 bases, 7 bases remained unmatched.

The chain uses TRBV28 and TRBJ1-3; the match to TRBD1 covers 7 bases. V shed 7 bases, J shed 1 base, and the junction held 16 bases outside the gene matches. CDR3 length: 18 residues. Germline assignment: CDR1 MDHEN and CDR2 SYDVKM. CDR3 residues: CASTISPGQAPSGNTIYF. The DNA of the CDR3 is TGTGCCAGCACCATTTCCCCCGGACAGGCTCCATCTGGAAACACCATATATTTT.